The 14 T cell receptor beta chains below come from one sample, sequenced in a study of cytomegalovirus exposure and HLA in healthy donors. With 60 Vbeta and 13 Jbeta primers, the PCR was carried out. Some clones are missing from TCRdb's copy, which holds only in-frame ones; the method was immunoSEQ multiplex PCR. The data show 150,000 to 200,000 clones, 85% to 90% seen once. The sequenced material came from PBMCs. All receptors come from a woman aged 18 to 35 in good health and CMV-seronegative.

J is TRBJ2-7 and V is TRBV7-2; no definite D call. CDR3 size: 12 residues. V dropped 5 bases and J dropped 3 bases, with 8 bases sitting between them. Germline V gene data show CDR1 as SGHTA and CDR2 as FQGNSA. CDR3 sequence: CASSREDYEQYF. CDR3 DNA sequence: TGTGCCAGCAGCAGAGAGGACTACGAGCAGTACTTC. The variable domain in full, completed from reference TRBV7-2 and TRBJ2-7, reads GAGVSQSPSNKVTEKGKDVELRCDPISGHTALYWYRQSLGQGLEFLIYFQGNSAPDKSGLPSDRFSAERTGGSVSTLTIQRTQQEDSAVYLCASSREDYEQYFGPGTRLTVT.

This sequence joins TRBV29-1 and TRBJ1-1; a weak D match, TRBD1 (5 bases). The CDR3 covers 14 residues. Germline CDR1 SQVTM, CDR2 ANQGSEA. V dropped 1 base and J dropped 5 bases, with 14 bases sitting between them. In DNA, the CDR3 is TGCAGCGTTGAAGGGGCGGGGGGTAGGACTGAAGCTTTCTTT. Protein sequence: CSVEGAGGRTEAFF.

The J gene is TRBJ1-5, the V gene TRBV2, with 11 bases aligning to TRBD1. Looked up from germline, CDR1 is SNHLY and CDR2 is FYNNEI. V gave up 2 bases and J gave up 7 bases; unmatched junction bases: 4. This CDR3 is 15 amino acids long. CDR3 loop: CASSERGTGGQPQHF. CDR3 nucleotide sequence: TGTGCCAGCAGTGAAAGAGGGACAGGGGGGCAGCCCCAGCATTTT.

The chain uses TRBV9 and TRBJ1-2; D is possibly TRBD1 (5 bases). Germline loops: CDR1 SGDLS, CDR2 YYNGEE. Trimming removed 2 bases at V and 2 bases at J, with 13 bases between. This CDR3 contains 15 residues. The CDR3 DNA is TGTGCCAGCAGCGTTACGGGACTAACGAACTATGGCTACACCTTC. This sequence encodes CASSVTGLTNYGYTF.

This clone was observed once. The rearrangement uses TRBV28 and TRBJ1-2, with D maybe TRBD1 (5 bases). The length of the CDR3 is 11 residues. V was pared by 11 bases and J by 3 bases, with 10 bases between. The V gene's germline CDR1 is MDHEN and CDR2 SYDVKM. In DNA form, the CDR3 reads TGTGCCTCCCAGGGTGACTATGGCTACACCTTC. Translated: CASQGDYGYTF.

This chain joins TRBV11-3 and TRBJ2-7, with 9 bases identical to TRBD2. CDR3 length equals 14 residues. With 7 bases clipped from V and 5 bases from J, the junction kept 9 bases outside the gene matches. Germline CDR1 SGHNT, CDR2 YENEEA. This CDR3 reads CASTPGLASDEQYF. CDR3 DNA sequence: TGTGCCAGCACCCCAGGACTAGCGAGCGACGAGCAGTACTTC.

The chain joins TRBV4-1 to TRBJ2-7; 11 bases line up with TRBD1. CDR1 is MGHRA and CDR2 is YSYEKL in the germline V gene. Unmatched junction bases numbered 3, after V lost 4 bases and J lost 1 base. This CDR3 comprises 15 residues. This CDR3 reads CASSLRDRGSYEQYF. Written as DNA, the CDR3 is TGCGCCAGCAGCCTCCGGGACAGGGGGTCCTACGAGCAGTACTTC.

The chain employs TRBV7-6 and TRBJ2-3, with TRBD1 as a possible D gene (5 bases). V was clipped by 5 bases and J by 0 bases, with 12 bases between them. The CDR3 is 15 residues long. From germline, CDR1 is SGHVS and CDR2 FNYEAQ. CDR3: CASSPTGSSTDTQYF. The CDR3 DNA is TGTGCCAGCAGCCCAACAGGAAGCAGCACAGATACGCAGTATTTT.

This chain links TRBV4-1 with TRBJ1-1; 7 nucleotides line up with TRBD1. The germline gives CDR1 MGHRA, CDR2 YSYEKL. CDR3 length: 12 amino acids. Germline trimming cut 3 bases from V and 12 bases from J; bases unmatched to any gene: 7. In DNA form, the CDR3 reads TGCGCCAGCAGCCAGGGCCGACAGGGATCTTTCTTT. It encodes CASSQGRQGSFF.

The chain links TRBV4-1 to TRBJ1-5; D perhaps matches TRBD1 (5 bases). Looked up from germline, CDR1 is MGHRA and CDR2 is YSYEKL. The length of the CDR3 is 16 residues. The V and J ends lost 0 bases and 6 bases respectively, with 15 bases between them. The DNA of the CDR3 is TGCGCCAGCAGCCAAGACTCTGACAGTCCCGTTCAGCCCCAGCATTTT. This encodes CASSQDSDSPVQPQHF.

The chain is built from TRBV6-4 and TRBJ2-3, with 9 positions matching TRBD1. Unmatched junction bases numbered 6, after V lost 0 bases and J lost 5 bases. This CDR3 is built from 16 residues. CDR1 MRHNA and CDR2 SNTAGT come from the germline V gene. CDR3 protein: CASSDSGTGMIDTQYF. The CDR3 coding sequence is TGTGCCAGCAGTGACTCGGGGACAGGGATGATAGATACGCAGTATTTT.

The V call is TRBV12-5, the J call TRBJ2-2; 7 bases are a match to TRBD1. J was trimmed by 1 base and V by 6 bases; bases with no gene match: 20. Germline loops: CDR1 LGHNT, CDR2 FRNRAP. The CDR3 spans 20 residues. CDR3 loop: CASGFSPYTGTELNTGELFF. As DNA, the CDR3 is TGTGCTAGTGGCTTTTCCCCTTACACCGGGACAGAGCTGAACACCGGGGAGCTGTTTTTT.

J is TRBJ1-2 and V is TRBV25-1, with 12 positions matching TRBD1. The CDR3 runs to 17 residues. V was pared by 4 bases and J by 0 bases, with 6 bases of the junction left unmatched. Germline CDR1 MGHDK, CDR2 SYGVNS. The CDR3 protein is CASSGGQGAPANYGYTF. The CDR3 coding sequence is TGTGCCAGCAGTGGGGGACAGGGGGCTCCCGCTAACTATGGCTACACCTTC.

The rearrangement links TRBV30 to TRBJ2-1; D is ambiguous. CDR1 is GTSNPN, CDR2 SVGIG, per germline (reference sequence). This CDR3 spans 15 amino acids. V shed 0 bases and J shed 5 bases, with 14 bases lying between them. This CDR3 is CAWSVRLSGHNEQFF. CDR3 nucleotides: TGTGCCTGGAGTGTACGTCTTTCAGGCCACAATGAGCAGTTCTTC.